The 14 T cell receptor beta chains listed next were all sequenced from one sample in a study of cytomegalovirus exposure and HLA in healthy donors. It was with 60 Vbeta and 13 Jbeta primers that the PCR ran. This table comes from immunoSEQ multiplex PCR, and its TCRdb copy is limited to in-frame clones, with some not included. The table lists 160,000 or so clones, around 73% of them singletons, with approximately 1.5% in the top ten. Sequenced input: PBMCs. The origin of the receptors is a male donor in good health and CMV-seronegative.

The chain combines TRBV7-3 with TRBJ1-5; a weak D match, TRBD1 (6 bases). V was clipped by 3 bases and J by 5 bases, with 14 bases between them. Germline assignment: CDR1 SGHTA and CDR2 FQGTGA. This CDR3 contains 15 residues. The CDR3 spells CASSLRWGRDQPQHF. CDR3 nucleotides: TGTGCCAGCAGCTTGCGTTGGGGGCGAGATCAGCCCCAGCATTTT.

This rearrangement joins TRBV4-2 to TRBJ1-5; TRBD1 is a possible D gene (5 bases). This CDR3 is built from 14 residues. Germline CDR1 LGHNA, CDR2 YNFKEQ. The V end was cut by 4 bases, the J end by 5 bases, with 12 bases between. CDR3 sequence reads: CASSPSGADQPQHF. In DNA, the CDR3 is TGTGCCAGCAGCCCGAGCGGGGCGGATCAGCCCCAGCATTTT.

The chain joins TRBV29-1 to TRBJ1-1; a possible D gene is TRBD1 (5 bases). The germline V gene encodes CDR1 SQVTM and CDR2 ANQGSEA. This CDR3 region has 12 residues. V was clipped by 5 bases and J by 2 bases, with 9 bases between them. CDR3 bases: TGCAGCGTTATTCAGGGTAACACTGAAGCTTTCTTT. Translated: CSVIQGNTEAFF.

The CDR3 DNA reads as TGCAGCGTCGACCCAGGGGGCACTGAAGCTTTCTTT. Its translation: CSVDPGGTEAFF. V and J are TRBV29-1 and TRBJ1-1, with 7 bases matching TRBD1. CDR1 and CDR2 (germline): SQVTM, ANQGSEA. Trimming removed 6 bases from V and 4 bases from J; junction bases left unmatched: 5. There are 12 residues in the CDR3.

V usage is TRBV7-2 and J usage is TRBJ2-7; 11 bases map to TRBD2. The ends lost 1 base at V and 2 bases at J; junction bases unmatched: 1. Germline assignment: CDR1 SGHTA and CDR2 FQGNSA. This CDR3 is 15 amino acids long. The CDR3 protein is CASSLVSGGAYEQYF. In DNA form, the CDR3 reads TGTGCCAGCAGCTTAGTTAGCGGGGGGGCCTACGAGCAGTACTTC.

This chain joins TRBV7-9 and TRBJ2-7, with D possibly matching TRBD2 (7 bases). In germline, CDR1 is SEHNR, CDR2 FQNEAQ (reference sequence). Trimming took 4 bases from V and 1 from J, leaving 11 bases between them. The CDR3 runs to 14 residues. CDR3 bases: TGTGCCAGCAGCTGGGGGGGACAATCCTACGAGCAGTACTTC. Translating it yields CASSWGGQSYEQYF.

This clone was counted a single time. The CDR3 reads CASSLGLAGGYEQYF. The CDR3 DNA sequence: TGTGCCAGCAGCTTAGGACTGGCAGGGGGCTACGAGCAGTACTTC. This chain joins TRBV11-2 and TRBJ2-7, with 7 bases aligning to TRBD1. Looked up from germline, CDR1 is SGHAT and CDR2 is FQNNGV. The CDR3 runs to 15 residues. V lost 1 base and J lost 3; bases outside the gene matches: 6.

The chain combines TRBV5-1 with TRBJ1-1; a weak D match, TRBD1 (6 bases). V shed 3 bases and J shed 8 bases, with 14 bases lying between them. Germline V lookup: CDR1 SGHRS, CDR2 YFSETQ. This CDR3 comprises 13 residues. The CDR3 sequence: CASSSLRGQEAFF. Here the CDR3 DNA reads TGCGCCAGCAGCTCTCTTCGGGGACAAGAAGCTTTCTTT.

The rearrangement joins TRBV25-1 to TRBJ2-2, with 7 bases that match TRBD1. The J segment lost 3 bases and the V segment lost 3 bases, leaving 7 bases of the junction unmatched. Germline loops: CDR1 MGHDK, CDR2 SYGVNS. The CDR3 is made up of 16 amino acids. The CDR3 is CASSDVGRGYTGELFF. DNA of the CDR3: TGTGCCAGCAGTGATGTGGGCAGGGGGTACACCGGGGAGCTGTTTTTT.

The chain uses TRBV20-1 and TRBJ2-5; D is possibly TRBD1 (5 bases). V was shortened by 6 bases and J by 7 bases, with 12 bases between the two germline ends. Per germline, CDR1 DFQATT and CDR2 SNEGSKA (reference sequence). The CDR3 is made up of 11 amino acids. Here the CDR3 DNA reads TGCAGTGCCATAGATCAGGGGACCCAGTACTTC. As protein: CSAIDQGTQYF.

The V call is TRBV5-1, the J call TRBJ2-5; 7 bases agree with TRBD2. The trim removed 5 bases at V and 3 bases at J, leaving 7 bases unmatched. The length of the CDR3 is 14 residues. Germline CDR1 and CDR2: SGHRS and YFSETQ. The CDR3 loop is CASRVGAGEETQYF. The CDR3 region has the DNA TGCGCCAGCAGGGTCGGGGCGGGGGAAGAGACCCAGTACTTC.

This sequence joins TRBV30 and TRBJ2-7, with 7 bases lining up with TRBD1. CDR3 length: 13 amino acids. V lost 0 bases to trimming and J lost 2 bases; unmatched junction nucleotides: 1. Germline values: CDR1 GTSNPN, CDR2 SVGIG (reference sequence). CDR3 region: CAWSVGQAYEQYF. CDR3 nucleotide sequence: TGTGCCTGGAGTGTAGGACAGGCCTACGAGCAGTACTTC. The variable domain in full, with the rest retrieved from reference TRBV30 and TRBJ2-7, is SQTIHQWPATLVQPVGSPLSLECTVEGTSNPNLYWYRQAAGRGLQLLFYSVGIGQISSEVPQNLSASRPQDRQFILSSKKLLLSDSGFYLCAWSVGQAYEQYFGPGTRLTVT.

The chain carries TRBV7-9 and TRBJ2-3; TRBD2 matches 8 bases. Germline CDR1 SEHNR, CDR2 FQNEAQ (reference sequence). V shed 5 bases, J shed 4 bases, and the junction held 11 bases outside the gene matches. CDR3 length: 16 amino acids. The CDR3 DNA reads TGTGCCAGCAGCCCGCCACGTAGCGGGGAAGCAGATACGCAGTATTTT. This sequence encodes CASSPPRSGEADTQYF.

This chain joins TRBV10-3 and TRBJ2-5, with D tentatively TRBD2 (6 bases). V lost 3 bases, J lost 3 bases, and 20 bases lay in between. The germline CDR1 and CDR2 sequences are ENHRY and SYGVKD. CDR3 size: 17 residues. The CDR3 region is CAISDPRDAEDEETQYF. CDR3 bases: TGTGCCATCAGTGACCCGCGGGATGCGGAAGACGAAGAGACCCAGTACTTC.